The clone carrying this TCR beta chain was counted a few times. The antigen remains unidentified. The sample belongs to a study of blood T cells in healthy people across ages. Overall study findings and caveats: Older individuals had lower TCR beta diversity per million T cells (the decline was roughly linear). More naive CD4+ cells and higher diversity marked long-lived donors relative to aged donors.

For the second PCR, which ran for roughly 6 to 12 cycles, a sample-barcoded 5' primer and a J-beta primer mix were used. Each cDNA molecule, via a template-switch adaptor with 12 random nucleotides, was tagged. Samples each returned at least 2.5 million CDR3-containing paired-end reads. TCRdb re-called the 5' RACE reads with MiXCR, one entry per CDR3 protein. The data hold around 1.5 million distinct CDR3 sequences, with roughly 30% observed a single time. Deletions cut 6 bases from V and 2 bases from J, with 13 bases between. Per the germline V gene, CDR1 is MGHRA and CDR2 is YSYEKL. CDR3 length equals 14 residues.

The source of this sequence is a woman aged 30 to 39 in good health. Sequenced material: blood. The chain has TRBV4-1 and TRBJ1-1; no clear D gene. The CDR3: CASRLHGLNTEAFF. In DNA form, the CDR3 reads TGCGCCAGCAGGCTTCACGGTTTAAACACTGAAGCTTTCTTT.